This T cell receptor beta chain is from a study of cytomegalovirus exposure and HLA in healthy donors. Notes on this clone: As yet, its antigen is unknown.

Study-wide points: Diagnosis of cytomegalovirus status made by the classifier reportedly showed high specificity and sensitivity. Indistinguishable V segments such as TRBV6-2 and TRBV6-3 were excluded.

The PCR ran on 60 Vbeta and 13 Jbeta primers. TCRdb's table, derived via immunoSEQ multiplex PCR, lists solely in-frame clones and lacks some. The table records approximately 140,000 clones, approximately 85% of them present only once. The V and J ends lost 5 bases and 4 bases, in that order; junction bases with no gene match: 5. CDR3 length: 14 amino acids. Looked up from germline, CDR1 is MGHRA and CDR2 is YSYEKL. The sequence was collected from a boy aged 5-17 years in good health and CMV-seronegative. Sequencing was carried out using PBMCs. The chain links TRBV4-1 to TRBJ2-1; 7 bases are a match to TRBD1. The CDR3 is CASSTGDTYNEQFF. In DNA, the CDR3 is TGCGCCAGCAGCACAGGGGATACTTACAATGAGCAGTTCTTC.